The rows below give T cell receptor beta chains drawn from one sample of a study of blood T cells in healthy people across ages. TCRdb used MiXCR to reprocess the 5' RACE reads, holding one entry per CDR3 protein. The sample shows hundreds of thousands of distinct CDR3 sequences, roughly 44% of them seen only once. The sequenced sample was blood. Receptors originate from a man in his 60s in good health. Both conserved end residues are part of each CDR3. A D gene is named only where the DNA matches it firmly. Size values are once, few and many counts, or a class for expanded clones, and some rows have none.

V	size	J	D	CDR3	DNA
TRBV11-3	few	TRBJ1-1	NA	CASSLGNIALMNTEAFF	TGTGCCAGCAGCTTAGGAAACATCGCCCTCATGAACACTGAAGCTTTCTTT
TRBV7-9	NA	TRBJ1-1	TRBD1	CASSARPGQEMNEAFF	TGTGCCAGCAGCGCAAGACCGGGACAGGAAATGAATGAAGCTTTCTTT
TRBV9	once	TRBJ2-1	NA	CASSVGLYGTNEQFF	TGTGCCAGCAGCGTAGGACTATACGGAACCAATGAGCAGTTCTTC
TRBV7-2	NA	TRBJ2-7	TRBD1	CASSLAGTGGEEQCF	TGTGCCAGCAGCTTAGCCGGGACAGGGGGAGAGGAGCAGTGCTTC
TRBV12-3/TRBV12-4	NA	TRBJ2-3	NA	CASSLGSLVTDTQYF	TGTGCCAGCAGTTTAGGCAGTTTGGTAACAGATACGCAGTATTTT
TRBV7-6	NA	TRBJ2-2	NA	CASSPRRGIAGELFF	TGTGCCAGCAGCCCTCGGAGGGGTATCGCCGGGGAGCTGTTTTTT
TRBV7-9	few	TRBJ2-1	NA	CSSSLPGPEQFF	TGTTCCAGCAGCTTACCGGGGCCTGAGCAGTTCTTC
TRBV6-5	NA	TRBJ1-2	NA	CASSYLGSYGYTF	TGTGCCAGCAGTTACCTAGGGTCCTATGGCTACACCTTC
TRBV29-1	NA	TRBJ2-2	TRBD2	CSGAGGPPNTGELFF	TGCAGCGGAGCGGGGGGGCCTCCGAACACCGGGGAGCTGTTTTTT
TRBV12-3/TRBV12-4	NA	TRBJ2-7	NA	CASSRKGPSSYEQYF	TGTGCCAGCAGTCGTAAGGGACCAAGCTCCTACGAGCAGTACTTC
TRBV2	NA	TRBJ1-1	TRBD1	CASSRQGVTEAFF	TGTGCCAGCAGCAGACAGGGGGTCACTGAAGCTTTCTTT
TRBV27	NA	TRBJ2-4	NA	CASSVWGVNAKNIQYF	TGTGCCAGCAGTGTCTGGGGGGTGAACGCCAAAAACATTCAGTACTTC
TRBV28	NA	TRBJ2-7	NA	CASSPGSAQGTYEQYF	TGTGCCAGCAGTCCTGGTTCAGCCCAGGGGACCTACGAGCAGTACTTC
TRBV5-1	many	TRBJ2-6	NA	CASSHNSGANVLTF	TGCGCCAGCAGCCATAACTCTGGGGCCAACGTCCTGACTTTC
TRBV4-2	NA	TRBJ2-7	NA	CVSSRGQLYEQYF	TGTGTCAGCAGCCGGGGACAACTTTACGAGCAGTACTTT
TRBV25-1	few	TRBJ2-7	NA	CASSVTGTYEQYF	TGTGCCAGCAGTGTCACTGGGACCTACGAGCAGTACTTC
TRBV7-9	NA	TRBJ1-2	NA	CASNGGLGYGYTF	TGTGCCAGCAACGGAGGTTTGGGCTATGGCTACACCTTC
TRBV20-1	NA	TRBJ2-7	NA	CSASRGAYEQYF	TGCAGTGCTAGTCGAGGGGCCTACGAGCAGTACTTC
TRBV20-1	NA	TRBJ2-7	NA	CSARDTGNYNEQYF	TGCAGTGCTAGAGATACCGGAAACTACAATGAGCAGTACTTC
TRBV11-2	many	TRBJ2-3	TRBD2	CASSLGTSKDTQYF	TGTGCCAGCAGCTTGGGGACTAGCAAAGATACGCAGTATTTT
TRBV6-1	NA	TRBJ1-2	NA	CASKLGATGGYTF	TGTGCCAGTAAATTGGGGGCTACGGGCGGCTACACCTTC
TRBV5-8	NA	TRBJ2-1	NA	CASSYRPRNKDEQFF	TGTGCCAGCAGCTACCGACCTAGGAACAAGGATGAGCAGTTCTTC
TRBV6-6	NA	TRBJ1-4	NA	CASSSPRSGSEKLFF	TGTGCCAGCAGCTCCCCGAGGAGTGGGAGTGAAAAACTGTTTTTT
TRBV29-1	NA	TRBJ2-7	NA	CSGATGNEQYF	TGCAGCGGAGCTACAGGGAACGAGCAGTACTTC
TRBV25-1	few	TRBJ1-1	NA	CASSANRVGSPEAFF	TGTGCCAGCAGTGCGAACAGGGTAGGTAGCCCTGAAGCTTTCTTT
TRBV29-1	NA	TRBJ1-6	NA	CSRPRSYNSPLHF	TGCAGCCGGCCGCGCTCCTATAATTCACCCCTCCACTTT
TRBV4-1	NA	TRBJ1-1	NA	CASSQGLRRGNTEAFF	TGCGCCAGCAGCCAAGGTTTGAGACGGGGGAACACTGAAGCTTTCTTT
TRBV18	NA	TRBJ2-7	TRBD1	CASSLTGTGDSIEQYF	TGTGCCAGCTCACTTACCGGGACAGGGGACTCCATTGAGCAGTACTTC
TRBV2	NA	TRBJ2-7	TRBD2	CASGGLAGYEQYF	TGTGCCAGCGGGGGACTAGCAGGATACGAGCAGTACTTC
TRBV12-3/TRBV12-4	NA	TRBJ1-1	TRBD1	CASRPTGTNTEAFF	TGTGCCAGCAGGCCGACAGGGACGAACACTGAAGCTTTCTTT
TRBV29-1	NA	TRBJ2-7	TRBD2	CSVETSASSYEQYF	TGCAGCGTTGAAACTAGCGCGAGCTCCTACGAGCAGTACTTC
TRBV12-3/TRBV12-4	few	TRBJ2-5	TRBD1	CASRKYRTGRETQYF	TGTGCCAGCAGGAAATACCGGACAGGGAGGGAGACCCAGTACTTC
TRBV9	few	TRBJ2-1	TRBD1	CASSVGGQGLNEQFF	TGTGCCAGCAGCGTAGGCGGACAGGGTCTCAATGAGCAGTTCTTC
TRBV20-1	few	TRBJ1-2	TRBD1	CSVKRSDREYGYTF	TGCAGTGTAAAAAGAAGCGACAGGGAATATGGCTACACCTTC
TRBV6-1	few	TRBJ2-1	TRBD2	CASSDATSGGAGEQFF	TGTGCCAGCAGTGACGCGACTAGCGGGGGGGCAGGGGAGCAGTTCTTC
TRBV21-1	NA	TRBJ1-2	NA	CASSKATADTDGYTF	TGTGCCAGCAGTAAAGCTACAGCCGATACAGATGGCTACACCTTC
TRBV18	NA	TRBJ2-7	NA	CPSSQLKAYEQYF	TGTCCCAGCTCTCAGTTAAAGGCCTACGAGCAGTACTTC
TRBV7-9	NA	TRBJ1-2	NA	CASRSRENGYTF	TGTGCCAGCAGGAGTCGGGAGAATGGCTACACCTTC
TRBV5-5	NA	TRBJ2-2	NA	CASSLAGQGYTGELFF	TGTGCCAGCAGCTTGGCGGGTCAGGGCTACACCGGGGAGCTGTTTTTT
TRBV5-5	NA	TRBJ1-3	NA	CASSLFPTEGARAGNTIYF	TGTGCCAGCAGCCTTTTCCCGACAGAGGGCGCGAGGGCTGGAAACACCATATATTTT
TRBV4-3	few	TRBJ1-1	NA	CASSQAEGGVTEAFF	TGCGCCAGCAGCCAGGCAGAAGGAGGGGTCACTGAAGCTTTCTTT
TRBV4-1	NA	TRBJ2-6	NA	CASSHPLGGSGANVLTF	TGCGCCAGCAGCCACCCCTTAGGGGGCTCTGGGGCCAACGTCCTGACTTTC
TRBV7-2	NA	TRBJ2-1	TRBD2	CASSLAGTSGDYNEQFF	TGTGCCAGCAGCTTAGCCGGTACTAGCGGGGATTACAATGAGCAGTTCTTC
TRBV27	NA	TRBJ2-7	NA	CASSSSGIGSYEQYF	TGTGCCAGCAGTTCGTCGGGCATAGGATCCTACGAGCAGTACTTC
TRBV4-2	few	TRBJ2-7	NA	CASSQEWEGGNYEQYF	TGTGCCAGCAGCCAGGAGTGGGAGGGGGGGAACTACGAGCAGTACTTC
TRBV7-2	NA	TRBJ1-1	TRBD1	CASSFRQGNFAEAFF	TGTGCCAGCAGCTTTCGACAGGGAAATTTCGCTGAAGCTTTCTTT
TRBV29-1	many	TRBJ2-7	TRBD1	CSVLTPGQGHEQYF	TGCAGCGTGCTAACCCCGGGACAGGGGCACGAGCAGTACTTC
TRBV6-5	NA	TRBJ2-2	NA	CASSYSIGGTNTGELFF	TGTGCCAGCAGTTACTCGATCGGCGGCACGAACACCGGGGAGCTGTTTTTT
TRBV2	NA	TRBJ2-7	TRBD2	CASAAGTSGPLYEQYF	TGTGCCAGCGCTGCCGGGACTAGCGGACCACTCTACGAGCAGTACTTC
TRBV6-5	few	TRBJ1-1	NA	CASSPQTSNTEAFF	TGTGCCAGCAGTCCTCAGACTTCGAACACTGAAGCTTTCTTT
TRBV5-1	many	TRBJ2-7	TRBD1	CASSVSTGSSYEQYF	TGCGCCAGCAGCGTGTCGACAGGGAGCTCCTACGAGCAGTACTTC
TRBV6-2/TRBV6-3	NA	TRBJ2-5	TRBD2	CASSMAGLPQETQYF	TGTGCCAGCAGTATGGCGGGACTACCCCAAGAGACCCAGTACTTC
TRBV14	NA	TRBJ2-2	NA	CASSHGGGELFF	TGTGCCAGCAGCCATGGTGGCGGGGAGCTGTTTTTT
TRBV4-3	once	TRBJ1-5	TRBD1	CASSPATGDQPQHF	TGCGCCAGCAGCCCAGCGACAGGGGATCAGCCCCAGCATTTT
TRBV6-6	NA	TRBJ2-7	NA	CASSDSQGYEQYF	TGTGCCAGCAGTGACTCGCAGGGGTACGAGCAGTACTTC
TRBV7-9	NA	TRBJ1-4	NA	CASSPGRTYEKLFF	TGTGCCAGCAGCCCGGGCAGAACCTATGAAAAACTGTTTTTT
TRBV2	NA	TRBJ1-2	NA	CASRREFNYGYTF	TGTGCCAGCCGCAGGGAGTTTAACTATGGCTACACCTTC
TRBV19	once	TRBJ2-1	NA	CASSRLGAEQFF	TGTGCCAGTAGTCGGCTCGGGGCTGAGCAGTTCTTC
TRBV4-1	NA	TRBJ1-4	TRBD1	CASSQDPRQGDPQATNEKLFF	TGCGCCAGCAGCCAAGACCCTAGACAGGGAGATCCTCAAGCGACTAATGAAAAACTGTTTTTT